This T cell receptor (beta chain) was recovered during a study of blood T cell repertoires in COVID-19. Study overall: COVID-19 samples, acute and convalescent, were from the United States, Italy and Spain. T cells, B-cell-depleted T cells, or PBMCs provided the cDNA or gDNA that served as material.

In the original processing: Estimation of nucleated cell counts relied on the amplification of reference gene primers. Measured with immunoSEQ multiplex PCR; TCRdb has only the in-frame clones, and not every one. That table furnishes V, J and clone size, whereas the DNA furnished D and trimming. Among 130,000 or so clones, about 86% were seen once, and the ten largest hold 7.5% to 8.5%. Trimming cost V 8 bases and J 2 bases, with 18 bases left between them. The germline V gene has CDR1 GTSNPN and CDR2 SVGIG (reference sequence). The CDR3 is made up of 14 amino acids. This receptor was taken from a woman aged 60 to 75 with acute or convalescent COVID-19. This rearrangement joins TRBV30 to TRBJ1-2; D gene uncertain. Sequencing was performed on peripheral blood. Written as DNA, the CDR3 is TGTGCCGGAGGGCTAGGACCGACGAACTATGGCTACACCTTC. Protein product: CAGGLGPTNYGYTF.